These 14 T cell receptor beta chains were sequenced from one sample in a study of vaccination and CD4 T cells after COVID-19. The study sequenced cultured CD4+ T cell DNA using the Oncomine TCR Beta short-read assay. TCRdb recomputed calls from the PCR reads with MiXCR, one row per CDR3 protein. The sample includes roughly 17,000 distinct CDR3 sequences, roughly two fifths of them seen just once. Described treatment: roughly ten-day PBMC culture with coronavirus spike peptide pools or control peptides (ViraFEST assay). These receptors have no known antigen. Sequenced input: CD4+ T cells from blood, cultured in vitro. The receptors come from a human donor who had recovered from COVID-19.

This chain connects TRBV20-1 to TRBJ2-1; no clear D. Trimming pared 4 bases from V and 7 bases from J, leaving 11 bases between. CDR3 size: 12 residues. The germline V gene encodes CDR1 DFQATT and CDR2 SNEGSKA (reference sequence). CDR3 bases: TGCAGTGCTATTCCAAGGGCGAATGAGCAGTTCTTC. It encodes CSAIPRANEQFF.

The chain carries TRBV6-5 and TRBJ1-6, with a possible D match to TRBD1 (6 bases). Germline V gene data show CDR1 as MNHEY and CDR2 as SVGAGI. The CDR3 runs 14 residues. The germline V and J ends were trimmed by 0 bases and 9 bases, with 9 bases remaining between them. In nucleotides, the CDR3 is TGTGCCAGCAGTTACTCGAGGGACATTTCACCCCTCCACTTT. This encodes CASSYSRDISPLHF.

The DNA of the CDR3 is TGTGCCAGCAGCTCCGGACTAGCGGGAAGTAATGAGCAGTTCTTC. It is translated as CASSSGLAGSNEQFF. The chain recombines TRBV6-2 or TRBV6-3 with TRBJ2-1, with 12 bases lining up with TRBD2. V lost 6 bases and J lost 7; bases outside the gene matches: 7. The CDR3 consists of 15 residues. Germline loops: CDR1 MNHEY, CDR2 SVGEGT.

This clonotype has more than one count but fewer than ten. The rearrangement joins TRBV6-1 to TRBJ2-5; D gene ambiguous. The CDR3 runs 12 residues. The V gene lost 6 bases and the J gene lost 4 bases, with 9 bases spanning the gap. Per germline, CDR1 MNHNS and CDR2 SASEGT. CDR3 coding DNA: TGTGCCAGCAGCACACATTCAGAGACCCAGTACTTC. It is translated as CASSTHSETQYF.

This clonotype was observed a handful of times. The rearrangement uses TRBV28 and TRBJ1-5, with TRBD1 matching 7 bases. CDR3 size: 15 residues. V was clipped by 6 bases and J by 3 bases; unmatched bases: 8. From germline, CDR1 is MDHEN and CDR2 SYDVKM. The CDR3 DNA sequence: TGTGCCAGCAGAGACAGGGCACTGGCCAATCAGCCCCAGCATTTT. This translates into CASRDRALANQPQHF.

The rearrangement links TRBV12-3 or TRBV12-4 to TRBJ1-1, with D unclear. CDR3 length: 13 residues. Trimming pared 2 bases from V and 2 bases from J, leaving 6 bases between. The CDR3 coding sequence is TGTGCCAGCAGTTTAACCGGCAACACTGAAGCTTTCTTT. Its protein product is CASSLTGNTEAFF.

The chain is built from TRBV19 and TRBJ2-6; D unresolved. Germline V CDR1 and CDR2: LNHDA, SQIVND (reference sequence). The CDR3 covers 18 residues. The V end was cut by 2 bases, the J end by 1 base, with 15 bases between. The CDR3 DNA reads TGTGCCAGTAGTATAATGTGGGTGGGGTCATCTGGGGCCAACGTCCTGACTTTC. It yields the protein CASSIMWVGSSGANVLTF.

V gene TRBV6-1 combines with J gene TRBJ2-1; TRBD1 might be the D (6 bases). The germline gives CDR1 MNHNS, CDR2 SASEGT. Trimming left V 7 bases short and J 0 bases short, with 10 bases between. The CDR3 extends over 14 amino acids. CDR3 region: CASTQDSSYNEQFF. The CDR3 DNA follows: TGTGCCAGCACACAGGACAGCTCCTACAATGAGCAGTTCTTC.

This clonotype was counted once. In DNA form, the CDR3 reads TGTGCCAGCAGCTCGGTTTTATCCGACAGGGTCGGCTATGGCTACACCTTC. It codes for CASSSVLSDRVGYGYTF. The V and J genes are TRBV5-6 and TRBJ1-2, with 7 bases aligning to TRBD1. V lost 3 bases to trimming and J lost 4 bases; unmatched junction nucleotides: 15. Germline CDR1 reads SGHDT; CDR2 reads YYEEEE. CDR3 length: 17 residues.

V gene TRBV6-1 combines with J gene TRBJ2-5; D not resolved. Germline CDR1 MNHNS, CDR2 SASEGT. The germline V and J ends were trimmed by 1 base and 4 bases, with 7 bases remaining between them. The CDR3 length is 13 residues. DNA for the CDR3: TGTGCCAGCAGTGAAGATCAGAGAGAGACCCAGTACTTC. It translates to CASSEDQRETQYF.

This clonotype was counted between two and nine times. For the CDR3, the DNA is TGTGCCACCAGCAGAAGACTAGCGGACACAGATACGCAGTATTTT. This codes for CATSRRLADTDTQYF. V and J are TRBV15 and TRBJ2-3; 9 bases match TRBD2. CDR3 size: 15 residues. J lost 2 bases, V lost 2 bases, and 2 bases had no gene match. The germline V gene has CDR1 LNHNV and CDR2 YYDKDF (reference sequence). Using reference TRBV15 and TRBJ2-3 for the parts outside the CDR3, the full variable domain is DAMVIQNPRYQVTQFGKPVTLSCSQTLNHNVMYWYQQKSSQAPKLLFHYYDKDFNNEADTPDNFQSRRPNTSFCFLDIRSPGLGDTAMYLCATSRRLADTDTQYFGPGTRLTVL.

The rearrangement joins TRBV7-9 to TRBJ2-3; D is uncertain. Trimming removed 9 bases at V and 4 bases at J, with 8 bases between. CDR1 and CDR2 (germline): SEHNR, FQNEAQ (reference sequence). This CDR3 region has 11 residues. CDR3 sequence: CASGNADTQYF. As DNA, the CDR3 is TGTGCCAGTGGTAACGCAGATACGCAGTATTTT.

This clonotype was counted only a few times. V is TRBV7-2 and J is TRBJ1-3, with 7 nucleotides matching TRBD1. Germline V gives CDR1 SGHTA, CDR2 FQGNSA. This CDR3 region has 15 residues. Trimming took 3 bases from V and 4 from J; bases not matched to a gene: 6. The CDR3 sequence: CASSLTGTAGNTIYF. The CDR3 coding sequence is TGTGCCAGCAGCTTGACAGGGACGGCAGGAAACACCATATATTTT.

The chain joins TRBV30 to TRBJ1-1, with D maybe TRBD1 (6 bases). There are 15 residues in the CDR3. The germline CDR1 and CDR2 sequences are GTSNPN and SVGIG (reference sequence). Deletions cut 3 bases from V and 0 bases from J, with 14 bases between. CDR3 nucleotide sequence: TGTGCCTGGAGGTTTGAGGGGGGGGTGAACACTGAAGCTTTCTTT. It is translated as CAWRFEGGVNTEAFF. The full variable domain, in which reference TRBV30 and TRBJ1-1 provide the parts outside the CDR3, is SQTIHQWPATLVQPVGSPLSLECTVEGTSNPNLYWYRQAAGRGLQLLFYSVGIGQISSEVPQNLSASRPQDRQFILSSKKLLLSDSGFYLCAWRFEGGVNTEAFFGQGTRLTVV.